One T cell receptor (beta chain) is described in this entry. Sequencing used immunoSEQ multiplex PCR; TCRdb keeps in-frame clones, though not all of them. The sample consists of 310,000 or so clones, approximately 91% of them appearing once. This sample was included in a study of blood T cell repertoires in COVID-19. Looking at the study overall: Samples representing acute and convalescent COVID-19 were sourced from the United States, Italy and Spain.

Recovered status applied to Cohort 3 donors who had two consecutive negative PCRs. It also applied to those with clearance or with symptom resolution. The CDR3 is made up of 15 amino acids. Looked up from germline, CDR1 is SGDLS and CDR2 is YYNGEE. Trimming took 0 bases from V and 3 from J; bases not matched to a gene: 4. The sequenced sample was PBMCs or T cells enriched from blood (not recorded which). V usage is TRBV9 and J usage is TRBJ2-3; 7 bases fit TRBD2. This receptor was obtained from a woman in her 40s who had recovered from COVID-19. CDR3 loop: CASSVAQGGTDTQYF. The CDR3 bases are TGTGCCAGCAGCGTAGCGCAGGGAGGGACAGATACGCAGTATTTT.